This T cell receptor beta chain was identified during a study of OX40 agonist ivuxolimab in advanced cancers. Study information: Treatment of patients was with ivuxolimab, an agonistic anti-OX40 (CD134) antibody.

Worth noting for this clone: Its antigen is not known.

Sampled blood was obtained at baseline, cycle 4 day 1, and cycle 7 day 1. The CDR3 covers 17 residues. V lost 3 bases, J lost 4 bases, and 9 bases stayed unmatched. The germline gives CDR1 ENHRY, CDR2 SYGVKD. Produced via immunoSEQ multiplex PCR; TCRdb's table is partial and in-frame only. This sample has 75,000 to 100,000 clones; roughly 88% occur once, and the top ten carry less than 0.75%. Whole-study results and caveats: Clonal expansion was among the lowest in partial responders at 0.1-3.0 mg/kg, especially CD8+. Normalized T-cell clonal expansion was also low in some nonresponders.

The TCR sequence derives from an adult with an advanced solid tumor such as melanoma, head and neck, liver or kidney cancer. The starting material was CD4+ or CD8+ T cells sorted from blood, obtained in a trial of the OX40 agonist ivuxolimab. The V and J genes are TRBV10-3 and TRBJ2-5; 12 bases align to TRBD1. The CDR3 protein is CAISDSTRDRGLETQYF. CDR3 coding DNA: TGTGCCATCAGTGACTCAACCCGGGACAGGGGGCTAGAGACCCAGTACTTC.